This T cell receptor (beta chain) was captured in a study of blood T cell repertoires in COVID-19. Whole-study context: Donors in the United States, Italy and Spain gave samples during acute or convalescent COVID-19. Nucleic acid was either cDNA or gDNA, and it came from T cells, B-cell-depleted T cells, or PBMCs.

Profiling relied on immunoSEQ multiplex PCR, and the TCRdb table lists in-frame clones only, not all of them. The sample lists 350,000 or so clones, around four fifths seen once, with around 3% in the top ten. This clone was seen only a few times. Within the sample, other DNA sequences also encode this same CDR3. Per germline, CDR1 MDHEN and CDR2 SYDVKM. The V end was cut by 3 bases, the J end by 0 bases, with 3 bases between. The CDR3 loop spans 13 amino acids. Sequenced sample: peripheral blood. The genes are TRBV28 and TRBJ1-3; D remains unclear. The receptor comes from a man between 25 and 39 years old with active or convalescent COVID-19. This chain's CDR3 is CASSFSSGNTIYF. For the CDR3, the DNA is TGTGCCAGCAGTTTTAGCTCTGGAAACACCATATATTTT.